This is a list of T cell receptor beta chains from one sample in a study of regulatory T cells in long-lasting Graves disease. TCRdb re-called the multiplex PCR reads through MiXCR, storing one row per CDR3 protein. The profile shows 300,000 to 400,000 distinct CDR3 sequences, about a sixth of them singletons. This material consisted of peripheral blood mononuclear cells (PBMCs), taken at new diagnosis, from a patient treated with antithyroid drugs. The receptors originated from a female donor with Graves disease. CDR3s include the opening cysteine and the closing phenylalanine or tryptophan. A D gene is named only where the DNA matches it firmly. Size tells how often a clone was seen (once, few, many) or the class of an expanded clone, and some rows leave it out.

v_gene	d_gene	j_gene	abundance	CDR3nt	CDR3aa
TRBV4-1	.	TRBJ2-5	few	TGCGCCAGCAGCCCCGGTCGGCAGGACGCGGAGACCCAGTACTTC	CASSPGRQDAETQYF
TRBV12-3/TRBV12-4	TRBD2	TRBJ2-1	many	TGTGCCAGCAGTGGAGGACTAGCGGGGTCGGACGCCTACAATGAGCAGTTCTTC	CASSGGLAGSDAYNEQFF
TRBV12-3/TRBV12-4	TRBD1	TRBJ1-1	.	TGTGCCAGCAGTTTAGCGATCAGGGGGACGGCTTTCTTT	CASSLAIRGTAFF
TRBV11-2	.	TRBJ2-5	many	TGTGCCAGCAGCTTAGTCGGCCAGCACCAAGAGACCCAGTACTTC	CASSLVGQHQETQYF
TRBV9	.	TRBJ1-1	many	TGTGCCAGCAGCGCACCACCAGTCAGTACTGAAGCTTTCTTT	CASSAPPVSTEAFF
TRBV3-1	.	TRBJ1-1	many	TGTGCCAGCAGTCGAGACACTGAAGCTTTCTTT	CASSRDTEAFF
TRBV5-1	TRBD1	TRBJ1-1	many	TGCGCCAGCATACAAGGGGACAGAGACATGAACACTGAAGCTTTCTTT	CASIQGDRDMNTEAFF
TRBV10-1	.	TRBJ1-1	few	TGCGCCAGCAGTGAGTGGGGTAGGGACACTGAAGCTTTCTTT	CASSEWGRDTEAFF
TRBV19	TRBD1	TRBJ2-3	many	TGTGCCAGTAGCATCGGACAGGGGGTGACAGATACGCAGTATTTT	CASSIGQGVTDTQYF
TRBV6-9	TRBD1	TRBJ1-5	.	TGTGCCAGCAGTTTTCCGGGACAGAGTTTTAGCAATCAGCCCCAGCATTTT	CASSFPGQSFSNQPQHF
TRBV20-1	.	TRBJ2-3	few	TGCAGTGGTCAGCGGGTAGTGGGCACAGATACGCAGTATTTT	CSGQRVVGTDTQYF
TRBV10-3	.	TRBJ2-3	.	TGTGCCACGACCCTCACAGGGGGGGGGAGCACAGATACGCAGTATTTT	CATTLTGGGSTDTQYF
TRBV20-1	.	TRBJ1-5	many	TGCAGTGCTGAGGGAGGCAATCAGCCCCAGCATTTT	CSAEGGNQPQHF
TRBV20-1	TRBD1	TRBJ2-2	many	TGCAGTGCTTCAGTGACAGGGCCCGGGGAGCTGTTTTTT	CSASVTGPGELFF
TRBV3-1	.	TRBJ2-7	many	TGTGCCAGCAGCCAAGATCGCAGGGGCTCCTACGAGCAGTACTTC	CASSQDRRGSYEQYF
TRBV29-1	.	TRBJ1-2	.	TGCAGCGTTGAGGAGGGGGATGGCTACACCTTC	CSVEEGDGYTF
TRBV12-3/TRBV12-4	.	TRBJ1-1	many	TGTGCCAGCAGTCCTCCATTGGGTGGGAACTTGAACACTGAAGCTTTCTTT	CASSPPLGGNLNTEAFF
TRBV4-3	.	TRBJ1-1	many	TGCGCCAGCAGCCAAGATCGACAGAGCACTGAAGCTTTCTTT	CASSQDRQSTEAFF
TRBV7-2	TRBD1	TRBJ1-1	many	TGTGCCAGCAGCACCCGGACAGGGGTGATATCTGAAGCTTTCTTT	CASSTRTGVISEAFF
TRBV11-2	TRBD1	TRBJ1-6	few	TGTGCCAGCAGCTTGGGACAGGGGCGCGCCTCACCCCTCCACTTT	CASSLGQGRASPLHF
TRBV6-2/TRBV6-3	TRBD1	TRBJ2-7	many	TGTGCCAGCAGCAAGTCGGACAGGGCGGTCTACGAGCAGTACTTC	CASSKSDRAVYEQYF
TRBV27	.	TRBJ1-5	.	TGTGCCAGCAGTTTATCGAAGGGGAACTATCAGCCCCAGCATTTT	CASSLSKGNYQPQHF
TRBV12-3/TRBV12-4	TRBD2	TRBJ2-1	many	TGTGCCAGCAGTTTGGGGACTAGTAAAAATGAGCAGTTCTTC	CASSLGTSKNEQFF
TRBV5-1	.	TRBJ2-1	few	TGCGCCAGCAGCTTGAATCGCGGGACTCCTAGGGTGCATGAGCAGTTCTTC	CASSLNRGTPRVHEQFF
TRBV2	TRBD1	TRBJ1-1	.	TGTGCCAGCAGTAACGGACAGGGGGCCGACACTGAAGCTCTCTTT	CASSNGQGADTEALF
TRBV7-8	TRBD1	TRBJ1-2	.	TGTGCCAGCAGCTTGGGACAGTGGGGGGTCTATGGCTACACCTTC	CASSLGQWGVYGYTF
TRBV11-1	.	TRBJ1-1	many	TGTGCCAGCAGCTTAGCCACAGGGCTAGGCATGAACACTGAAGCTTTCTTT	CASSLATGLGMNTEAFF
TRBV6-5	.	TRBJ2-7	many	TGTGCCAGCAGTTACTCTCTTCGGGACAACGCCTACGAGCAGTACTTC	CASSYSLRDNAYEQYF
TRBV27	.	TRBJ2-7	.	TGTGCCAGCAGCTCAGGGGGGGGGAACGAGCAGTACTTC	CASSSGGGNEQYF
TRBV5-1	TRBD1	TRBJ2-1	many	TGCGCCAGCAGCTTGGGACAGGGGGTTTGGGAGCAGTTCTTC	CASSLGQGVWEQFF
TRBV15	TRBD1	TRBJ2-1	many	TGTGCCACCAGCAGAGGGGGACAGGGGGTATACAAGGGGCAGTTCTTC	CATSRGGQGVYKGQFF
TRBV13	.	TRBJ1-1	many	TGTGCCAGCAGCATTAGACCATCCGGGGGGACTGAAGCTTTCTTT	CASSIRPSGGTEAFF
TRBV27	TRBD2	TRBJ2-3	many	TGTGCCAGCAGTTTAGCGGGAGGGCCTAGGGGTACGCAGTATTTT	CASSLAGGPRGTQYF
TRBV29-1	.	TRBJ2-7	many	TGCAGCGTCAATGGGGGGCCGCTCTACGAGCAGTACTTC	CSVNGGPLYEQYF
TRBV4-1	TRBD1	TRBJ2-7	.	TGCGCCAGCAGCCATCAGGGGGCTGGGACCTACGAGCAGTACTTC	CASSHQGAGTYEQYF
TRBV7-2	TRBD2	TRBJ2-7	.	TGTGCCAGCAGCCTCCCACGGACTAGCGGAGTCTACGAGCAGTACTTC	CASSLPRTSGVYEQYF
TRBV7-9	TRBD2	TRBJ2-1	many	TGTGCCAGCAGCGATAAAGCGGGGGTGGTTGGAGAGTTCTTC	CASSDKAGVVGEFF
TRBV7-7	.	TRBJ2-5	many	TGTGCCAGCAGCTTATACGGTTCAGAGACCCAGTACTTC	CASSLYGSETQYF
TRBV7-9	.	TRBJ2-2	many	TGTGCCAGCACCCCTACCCTGGACCCGAAGATCACCGGGGAGCTGTTTTTT	CASTPTLDPKITGELFF
TRBV12-3/TRBV12-4	.	TRBJ1-5	many	TGTGCCAGCAGTCTCGAGAGGCAGCCCCAGCATTTT	CASSLERQPQHF
TRBV10-3	.	TRBJ2-1	many	TGTGCCACCGAACGAGACAGTGACGAGCAGTTCTTC	CATERDSDEQFF
TRBV6-2/TRBV6-3	TRBD2	TRBJ2-5	many	TGTGCCAGCAAGCGGGGGGAAGAGACCCAGTACTTC	CASKRGEETQYF